The present TCR beta chain was sequenced within a study of T cells in Graves' hyperthyroidism and ophthalmopathy. General study findings and limits: Ophthalmopathy and stable hyperthyroidism were told apart by a 13 V-J model. Most thyroid clonotypes expanded above 0.001 appeared in blood too.

Authors of the study amplified TCR beta CDR3 regions from RNA transcripts. A set of HTBI primers served as the primers for a first-round RT-PCR of the TCR CDR3. TCRdb fed the multiplex PCR reads into MiXCR, producing one record per CDR3 protein. Altogether a few hundred thousand distinct CDR3 sequences are present, approximately 14% being singletons, with the ten largest covering about a quarter. Many counts were recorded for this clonotype. Its antigen is undetermined. The V segment lost 5 bases and the J segment 6 bases; nucleotides outside the gene matches: 11. Per the germline V gene, CDR1 is MNHNS and CDR2 is SASEGT. This CDR3 contains 15 residues. Initially, at the first diagnosis of hyperthyroidism and before any ophthalmopathy symptoms, blood was sampled. PBMCs were sourced from around 10 ml fresh peripheral blood.

This chain joins TRBV6-1 and TRBJ2-7, with 9 bases that match TRBD1. Source material: blood. The receptor comes from a woman aged 18-29 years with Graves' hyperthyroidism that later progressed to Graves' ophthalmopathy. The CDR3 is CASSPVSGTGLEQYF. In nucleotides, the CDR3 is TGTGCCAGCAGTCCAGTGTCCGGGACAGGGCTCGAGCAGTACTTC.